This is a list of T cell receptor beta chains from one sample in a study of T-cell reconstitution after alpha-beta-depleted transplantation in children. MiXCR, run by TCRdb on the PCR reads, gives a single entry per CDR3 protein. The repertoire holds a few hundred thousand distinct CDR3 sequences, with 11% as singletons. The source material was PBMCs, sampled before TCRalphabeta/CD19-depleted stem cell transplant. These receptors all come from a child less than two years old with acute myeloid leukemia, due to receive a stem cell transplant. CDR3s include the opening cysteine and the closing phenylalanine or tryptophan. D genes are given only for firm matches. Clone sizes are given selectively: once, few, many, or a class where the clone is expanded.

length: 15; V: TRBV12-3/TRBV12-4; J: TRBJ2-1; D: TRBD2; size: many; DNA: TGTGCCAGCAGTGTCCGGATAAGCGGGAGGGGAGAGCAGTTCTTC; CDR3: CASSVRISGRGEQFF
length: 13; V: TRBV20-1; J: TRBJ1-2; D: NA; size: many; DNA: TGCAGTGCGCGACCGACATTTACCTATGGCTACACCTTC; CDR3: CSARPTFTYGYTF
length: 13; V: TRBV28; J: TRBJ2-1; D: NA; size: many; DNA: TGTGCCAGCAGTTTACGGGCTCCCCGGGAGCAGTTCTTC; CDR3: CASSLRAPREQFF
length: 13; V: TRBV12-3/TRBV12-4; J: TRBJ1-3; D: NA; size: NA; DNA: TGTGCCAGCAGTTTAATCTCCGGAAACACCATATATTTT; CDR3: CASSLISGNTIYF
length: 17; V: TRBV5-1; J: TRBJ2-2; D: TRBD1; size: many; DNA: TGCGCCAGCAGCTGGAGAACACAGGGGTCCAGGACCGGGGAGCTGTTTTTT; CDR3: CASSWRTQGSRTGELFF
length: 15; V: TRBV4-1; J: TRBJ2-7; D: NA; size: many; DNA: TGCGCCAGCAGCCAAACCGACGGTATCTCCTACGAGCAGTACTTC; CDR3: CASSQTDGISYEQYF
length: 14; V: TRBV9; J: TRBJ1-4; D: NA; size: many; DNA: TGTGCCAGCAGCACCCAAGCAACTAATGAAAAACTGTTTTTT; CDR3: CASSTQATNEKLFF
length: 15; V: TRBV7-9; J: TRBJ1-5; D: TRBD1; size: many; DNA: TGTGCCAGCAGCTTTTGGGGACAGGGGCCTCAGCCCCAGCATTTT; CDR3: CASSFWGQGPQPQHF
length: 14; V: TRBV29-1; J: TRBJ1-2; D: NA; size: many; DNA: TGCAGCGCGACTCCCGGCCTTGGGAGGTATGGCTACACCTTC; CDR3: CSATPGLGRYGYTF
length: 12; V: TRBV2; J: TRBJ2-1; D: NA; size: many; DNA: TGTGCCAGCAGAGGGGAATACAATGAGCAGTTCTTC; CDR3: CASRGEYNEQFF
length: 17; V: TRBV5-1; J: TRBJ2-3; D: TRBD1; size: many; DNA: TGCGCCAGCAGCCCCCCGAGGACAGGGGCCCTCACAGATACGCAGTATTTT; CDR3: CASSPPRTGALTDTQYF
length: 13; V: TRBV3-1; J: TRBJ1-1; D: NA; size: few; DNA: TGTGCCAGCAGCCAAGCGCCAGTCACTGAAGCTTTCTTT; CDR3: CASSQAPVTEAFF
length: 15; V: TRBV4-1; J: TRBJ1-1; D: NA; size: many; DNA: TGCGCCAGCAGCTTTTCGTATCAGGGGACCGCTGAAGCTTTCTTT; CDR3: CASSFSYQGTAEAFF
length: 12; V: TRBV12-3/TRBV12-4; J: TRBJ2-1; D: TRBD1; size: many; DNA: TGTGCCAGCAGTGGACAGGGGGATGAGCAGTTCTTC; CDR3: CASSGQGDEQFF
length: 13; V: TRBV6-1; J: TRBJ1-5; D: NA; size: many; DNA: TGTGCCTCCGCAGGCGAGGGCAATCAGCCCCAGCATTTT; CDR3: CASAGEGNQPQHF
length: 15; V: TRBV5-1; J: TRBJ1-3; D: TRBD1; size: many; DNA: TGCGCCAGCAGCTTTACAGGGGATACTGGAAACACCATATATTTT; CDR3: CASSFTGDTGNTIYF
length: 10; V: TRBV21-1; J: TRBJ1-5; D: NA; size: many; DNA: TGTGCCCGCGTTGGGGGGCCCCAGCATTTT; CDR3: CARVGGPQHF
length: 15; V: TRBV6-1; J: TRBJ1-3; D: NA; size: many; DNA: TGTGCCAGCAGCCGAGGGAGATTAAGGGGAAACACCATATATTTT; CDR3: CASSRGRLRGNTIYF
length: 15; V: TRBV7-6; J: TRBJ2-7; D: TRBD2; size: many; DNA: TGTGCCAGCAGCTTAAAGACTAGCGGGAGTAACGAGCAGTACTTC; CDR3: CASSLKTSGSNEQYF
length: 12; V: TRBV2; J: TRBJ1-2; D: TRBD1; size: many; DNA: TGTGCCAGCGGGACAGGGTTCTATGGCTACACCTTC; CDR3: CASGTGFYGYTF
length: 16; V: TRBV4-3; J: TRBJ2-3; D: TRBD2; size: many; DNA: TGCGCCAGCAGCCGAAACTCGGGAGGCCACACAGATACGCAGTATTTT; CDR3: CASSRNSGGHTDTQYF
length: 14; V: TRBV12-3/TRBV12-4; J: TRBJ2-1; D: TRBD2; size: NA; DNA: TGTGCCAGCAGGGTAGCGGGGGCCTACAATGAGCAGTTCTTC; CDR3: CASRVAGAYNEQFF
length: 16; V: TRBV12-3/TRBV12-4; J: TRBJ2-3; D: TRBD2; size: few; DNA: TGTGCCAGCAGTTTTCCCAGCGGGGGGGCTAGAGATACGCAGTATTTT; CDR3: CASSFPSGGARDTQYF
length: 15; V: TRBV21-1; J: TRBJ1-2; D: NA; size: NA; DNA: TGTGCCAGCCCTAGAGTTGGACAGGCGCCCTATGGCTACACCTTC; CDR3: CASPRVGQAPYGYTF
length: 13; V: TRBV18; J: TRBJ2-3; D: NA; size: NA; DNA: TGTGCCAGCTCAAGGGACTCACGGGATACGCAGTATTTT; CDR3: CASSRDSRDTQYF
length: 12; V: TRBV5-5; J: TRBJ2-2; D: NA; size: once; DNA: TGTGACAGCGGCTTGACCAGGCGGGAGCTGTTTTTT; CDR3: CDSGLTRRELFF
length: 16; V: TRBV7-6; J: TRBJ1-3; D: NA; size: many; DNA: TGTGCCAGCAGCCTAAGGACCCCTGGATGGGGAAACACCATATATTTT; CDR3: CASSLRTPGWGNTIYF
length: 13; V: TRBV25-1; J: TRBJ1-5; D: NA; size: NA; DNA: TGTGCCAGCAGTGAGCATTCCAATCAGCCCCAGCATTTT; CDR3: CASSEHSNQPQHF
length: 14; V: TRBV2; J: TRBJ1-3; D: NA; size: NA; DNA: TGTGCCAGCGGGTTTGGGCGGAATGGAAACACCATATATTTT; CDR3: CASGFGRNGNTIYF
length: 15; V: TRBV5-1; J: TRBJ2-2; D: NA; size: many; DNA: TGCGCCAGCAGCTACAGGGCTCGGGGCACCGGGGAGCTGTTTTTT; CDR3: CASSYRARGTGELFF
length: 16; V: TRBV5-6; J: TRBJ1-6; D: NA; size: NA; DNA: TGTGCCAGCAGCTTGCGGGGGCAGTCCTATAATTCACCCCTCCACTTT; CDR3: CASSLRGQSYNSPLHF
length: 17; V: TRBV29-1; J: TRBJ1-2; D: NA; size: many; DNA: TGCAGCGTTGAATTGAGTTGGGCCACAACAGCAACTGGGGGCTACACCTTC; CDR3: CSVELSWATTATGGYTF
length: 14; V: TRBV7-9; J: TRBJ1-1; D: NA; size: many; DNA: TGTGCCAGCAGCAATGGAGGGGAGGGCACTGAAGCTTTCTTT; CDR3: CASSNGGEGTEAFF
length: 16; V: TRBV7-2; J: TRBJ2-3; D: NA; size: NA; DNA: TGTGCCAGCAGCCGACAGGTTGAAGGGCGCACAGATACGCAGTTTTTT; CDR3: CASSRQVEGRTDTQFF
length: 14; V: TRBV29-1; J: TRBJ1-5; D: TRBD1; size: many; DNA: TGCAGCCCTCCGGGACAGGGGCGCAATCAGCCCCAGCATTTT; CDR3: CSPPGQGRNQPQHF
length: 13; V: TRBV29-1; J: TRBJ1-1; D: NA; size: many; DNA: TGCAGCGTTTCTCGGCAGATGAACACTGAAGCTTTCTTT; CDR3: CSVSRQMNTEAFF
length: 16; V: TRBV20-1; J: TRBJ1-5; D: NA; size: many; DNA: TGCAGTGCTAGTCTATCACAGGGTGTGAGCAATCAGCCCCAGCATTTT; CDR3: CSASLSQGVSNQPQHF